This TCR beta chain was found in a study of T cells in Graves' hyperthyroidism and ophthalmopathy. This clonotype was detected many times. Amplification yielded TCR beta CDR3 regions, with RNA transcripts as the source. TCR CDR3 underwent first-round RT-PCR with the HTBI primer set. TCRdb processed the multiplex PCR reads anew with MiXCR; each CDR3 protein has one entry. The data show 700,000 or so distinct CDR3 sequences, roughly 15% seen once. The sequenced sample was blood. This TCR was recovered from a woman in her forties or fifties with Graves' ophthalmopathy.

CDR3 amino acids: CASQPIWGLAGNTGELFF. CDR3 in DNA: TGTGCCAGCCAACCCATTTGGGGACTAGCGGGAAACACCGGGGAGCTGTTTTTT. The V and J genes are TRBV6-2 or TRBV6-3 and TRBJ2-2, with TRBD2 identical over 13 bases. V gave up 8 bases and J gave up 2 bases; unmatched junction bases: 11. Germline CDR1 and CDR2: MNHEY and SVGEGT. CDR3 length: 18 amino acids.